This TCR beta chain was identified during a study of blood T cell repertoires in COVID-19. Per germline, CDR1 SGDLS and CDR2 YYNGEE. This CDR3 spans 16 amino acids. The V end was cut by 2 bases, the J end by 3 bases, with 17 bases between. Profiling relied on immunoSEQ multiplex PCR, and the TCRdb table lists in-frame clones only, not all of them. The sample contains fewer than 40,000 clones, roughly 80% of which appear only once. The sequenced material came from peripheral blood. The receptor's source is a man aged 65-85 years with COVID-19, enrolled during active disease. The rearrangement links TRBV9 to TRBJ1-2; the D gene is possibly TRBD1 (5 bases). CDR3 sequence (DNA): TGTGCCAGCAGCGTGGGGGGTGGCCCCGGCGACTATGGCTACACCTTC. Translation gives CASSVGGGPGDYGYTF. The entire variable domain, with the rest obtained from reference TRBV9 and TRBJ1-2, is as follows: DSGVTQTPKHLITATGQRVTLRCSPRSGDLSVYWYQQSLDQGLQFLIQYYNGEERAKGNILERFSAQQFPDLHSELNLSSLELGDSALYFCASSVGGGPGDYGYTFGSGTRLTVV.